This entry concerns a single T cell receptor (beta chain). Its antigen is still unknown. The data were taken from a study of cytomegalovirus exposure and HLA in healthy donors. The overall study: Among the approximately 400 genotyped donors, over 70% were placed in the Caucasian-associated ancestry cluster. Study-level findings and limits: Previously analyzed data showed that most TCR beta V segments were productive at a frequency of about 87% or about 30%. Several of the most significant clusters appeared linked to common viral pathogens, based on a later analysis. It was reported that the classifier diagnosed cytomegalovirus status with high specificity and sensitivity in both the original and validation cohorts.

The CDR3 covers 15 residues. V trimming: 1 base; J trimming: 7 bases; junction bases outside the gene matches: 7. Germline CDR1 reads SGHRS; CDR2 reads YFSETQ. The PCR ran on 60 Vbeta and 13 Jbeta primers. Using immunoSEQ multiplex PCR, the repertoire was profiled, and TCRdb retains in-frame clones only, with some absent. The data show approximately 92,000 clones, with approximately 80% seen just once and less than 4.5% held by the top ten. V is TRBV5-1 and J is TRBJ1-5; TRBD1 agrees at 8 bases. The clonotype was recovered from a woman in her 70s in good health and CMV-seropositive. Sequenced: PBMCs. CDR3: CASSLSGGGGQPQHF. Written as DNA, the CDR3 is TGCGCCAGCAGCTTGTCAGGGGGCGGTGGGCAGCCCCAGCATTTT. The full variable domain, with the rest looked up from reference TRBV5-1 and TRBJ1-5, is KAGVTQTPRYLIKTRGQQVTLSCSPISGHRSVSWYQQTPGQGLQFLFEYFSETQRNKGNFPGRFSGRQFSNSRSEMNVSTLELGDSALYLCASSLSGGGGQPQHFGDGTRLSIL.